This entry describes one T cell receptor (beta chain). Sequencing was performed with immunoSEQ multiplex PCR; in TCRdb, only in-frame clones are kept and a portion is missing. The sample lists under 200,000 clones, about 90% seen once, with around 5.1% in the top ten. The sample originates from a study of control samples from healthy donors and cancer patients. The CDR3 totals 12 residues. Trimming took off 8 bases at V and 9 bases at J, with 14 bases between the two ends. Germline loops: CDR1 MNHEY, CDR2 SVGAGI. This sequence joins TRBV6-5 and TRBJ1-3, with no clear D. The TCR comes from a woman aged 25 to 39 in good health. Sequenced sample: blood. As DNA, the CDR3 is TGTGCCAGCCTCAGTGAGGGTAGCACCATATATTTT. It specifies CASLSEGSTIYF.